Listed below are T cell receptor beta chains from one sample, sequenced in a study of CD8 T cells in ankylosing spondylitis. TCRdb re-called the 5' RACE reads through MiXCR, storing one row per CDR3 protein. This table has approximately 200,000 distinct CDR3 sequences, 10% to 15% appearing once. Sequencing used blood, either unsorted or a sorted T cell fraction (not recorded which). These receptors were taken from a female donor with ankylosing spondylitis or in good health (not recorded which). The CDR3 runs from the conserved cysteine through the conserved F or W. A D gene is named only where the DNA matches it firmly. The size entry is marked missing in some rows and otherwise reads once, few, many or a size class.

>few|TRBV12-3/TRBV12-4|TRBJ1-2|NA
CASSTGQSYGYTF
TGTGCCAGCAGTACTGGACAGAGCTATGGCTACACCTTC
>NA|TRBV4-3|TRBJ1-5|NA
CASSQDGGSNQPQHF
TGCGCCAGCAGCCAAGATGGGGGTAGCAATCAGCCCCAGCATTTT
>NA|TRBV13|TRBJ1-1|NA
CASSLPYHGGQNTEAFF
TGTGCCAGCAGCTTACCGTATCACGGGGGTCAGAACACTGAAGCTTTCTTT
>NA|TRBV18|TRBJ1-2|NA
CASSPLSSKDGYTF
TGTGCCAGCTCACCTCTAAGTAGCAAAGATGGCTACACCTTC
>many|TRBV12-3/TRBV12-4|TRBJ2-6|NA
CASSLRTAISGANVLTF
TGTGCCAGCAGTTTAAGGACAGCCATCTCTGGGGCCAACGTCCTGACTTTC
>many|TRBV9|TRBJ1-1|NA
CASSVANSMNTEAFF
TGTGCCAGCAGCGTAGCTAACAGCATGAACACTGAAGCTTTCTTT
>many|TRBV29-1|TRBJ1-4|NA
CSVGGRGTKLFF
TGCAGCGTAGGAGGGAGGGGGACCAAACTGTTTTTT
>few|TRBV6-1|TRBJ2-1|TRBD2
CASPASGRAPFGEQFF
TGTGCCTCCCCGGCAAGCGGGAGGGCCCCCTTCGGTGAGCAGTTCTTC
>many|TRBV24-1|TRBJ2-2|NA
CATSDNRDVGELFF
TGTGCCACCAGTGATAACAGGGACGTCGGGGAGCTGTTTTTT
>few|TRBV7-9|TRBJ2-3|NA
CASSNIYTDTQYF
TGTGCCAGCAGCAATATTTACACAGATACGCAGTATTTT
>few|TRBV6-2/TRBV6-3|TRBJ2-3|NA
CASSYSPRDTALTDTQYF
TGTGCCAGCAGTTACTCGCCCAGGGATACTGCACTCACAGATACGCAGTATTTT
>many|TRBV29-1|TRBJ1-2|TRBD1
CSVAGQGAYGYTF
TGCAGCGTCGCGGGACAGGGGGCCTATGGCTACACCTTC
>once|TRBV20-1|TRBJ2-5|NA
CSASPLSGVQETQYF
TGCAGTGCTAGTCCCCTCTCGGGGGTACAAGAGACCCAGTACTTC
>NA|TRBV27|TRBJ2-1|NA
CASTYLGRGYNEQFF
TGTGCCAGCACCTACCTAGGGCGGGGCTACAATGAGCAGTTCTTC
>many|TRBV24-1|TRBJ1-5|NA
CAPELDRSNQPQHF
TGTGCCCCGGAGCTGGACAGATCCAATCAGCCCCAGCATTTT
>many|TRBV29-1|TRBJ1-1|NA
CSVYRGSNTEAFF
TGCAGCGTTTATAGGGGTTCGAACACTGAAGCTTTCTTT
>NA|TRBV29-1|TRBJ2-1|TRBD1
CSVPPPRTGAYNEQFF
TGCAGCGTTCCCCCTCCACGGACAGGTGCCTACAATGAGCAGTTCTTC
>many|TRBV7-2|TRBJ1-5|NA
CASSLGRSQPQHF
TGTGCCAGCAGCTTAGGTCGCAGTCAGCCCCAGCATTTT
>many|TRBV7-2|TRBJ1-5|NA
CASSARTGQPQHF
TGTGCCAGCAGCGCAAGGACTGGGCAGCCCCAGCATTTT
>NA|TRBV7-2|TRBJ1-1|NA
CASSTARGTEAFF
TGTGCCAGCAGCACAGCGAGGGGGACTGAAGCTTTCTTT
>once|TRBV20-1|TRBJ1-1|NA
CSLDRRTEAFF
TGCAGTCTTGACAGGAGAACTGAAGCTTTCTTT
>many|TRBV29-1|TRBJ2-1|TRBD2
CSGTSGISRGQFF
TGCAGCGGTACTAGCGGGATTTCCAGGGGGCAGTTCTTC
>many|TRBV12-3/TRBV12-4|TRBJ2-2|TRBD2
CASSLLGLAGQNTGELFF
TGTGCCAGCAGTTTATTGGGACTAGCGGGGCAGAACACCGGGGAGCTGTTTTTT
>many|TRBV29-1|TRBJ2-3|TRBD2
CSGATSGSSDTQYF
TGCAGCGGGGCGACTAGCGGGAGTTCAGATACGCAGTATTTT
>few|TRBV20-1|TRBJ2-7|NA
CSAPPPLAGVKYEQYF
TGCAGTGCTCCCCCCCCCCTCGCAGGGGTGAAATACGAGCAGTACTTC
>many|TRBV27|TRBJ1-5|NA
CASIKAGTAHF
TGTGCCAGCATCAAGGCCGGGACGGCCCATTTT
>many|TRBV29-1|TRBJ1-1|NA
CSGTTGPQEAFF
TGCAGCGGCACTACAGGGCCCCAGGAAGCTTTCTTT
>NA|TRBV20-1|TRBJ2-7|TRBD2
CSAGLAGELNEQYF
TGCAGTGCTGGACTAGCGGGAGAACTCAACGAGCAGTACTTC
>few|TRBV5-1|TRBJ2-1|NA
CASRDKGTNEQFF
TGCGCCAGCAGGGACAAGGGGACCAATGAGCAGTTCTTC
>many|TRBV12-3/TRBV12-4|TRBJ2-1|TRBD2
CASSFSGTSYNEQFF
TGCGCCAGCAGCTTTTCCGGGACTAGTTACAATGAGCAGTTCTTC
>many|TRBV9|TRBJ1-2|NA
CASSVEGGVKNYGYTF
TGTGCCAGCAGCGTAGAGGGCGGGGTGAAGAACTATGGCTACACCTTC
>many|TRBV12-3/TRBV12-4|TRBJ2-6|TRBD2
CASSPRTSGSSGANVLTF
TGTGCCAGCAGTCCTCGGACTAGCGGGAGCTCTGGGGCCAACGTCCTGACTTTC
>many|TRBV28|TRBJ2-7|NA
CASIKEAPYEQYF
TGTGCCAGCATAAAAGAAGCCCCCTACGAGCAGTACTTC
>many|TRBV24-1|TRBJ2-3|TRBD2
CATSRGLAETTDTQYF
TGTGCCACCAGCCGGGGACTAGCGGAGACCACAGATACGCAGTATTTT
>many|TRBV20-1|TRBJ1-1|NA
CSARGPGTTEAFF
TGCAGTGCTAGAGGCCCAGGGACCACTGAAGCTTTCTTT
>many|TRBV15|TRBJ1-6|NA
CATSSYLGSLALESSYNSPLHF
TGTGCCACCAGCAGTTATTTGGGAAGCCTTGCCCTAGAAAGCTCCTATAATTCACCCCTCCACTTT
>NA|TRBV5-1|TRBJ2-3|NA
CASSLTLGSTDTQYF
TGCGCCAGCAGCCTGACCCTCGGCAGCACAGATACGCAGTATTTT
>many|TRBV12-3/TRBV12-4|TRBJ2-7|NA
CASSLLFGPYEQYF
TGTGCCAGCAGTTTGCTATTCGGCCCCTACGAGCAGTACTTC
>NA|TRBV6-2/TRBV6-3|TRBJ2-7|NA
CASLDNYEQYF
TGTGCCAGCCTTGACAACTACGAGCAGTACTTC
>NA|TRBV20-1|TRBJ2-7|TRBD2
CSAGAGTRGGDEQYF
TGCAGTGCCGGAGCCGGGACTAGGGGCGGGGACGAGCAGTACTTC
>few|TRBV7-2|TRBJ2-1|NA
CASSDDLGSYNEQFF
TGTGCCAGCAGCGACGATCTAGGGTCCTACAATGAGCAGTTCTTC
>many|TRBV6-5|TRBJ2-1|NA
CASSYSNLALGNEQFF
TGTGCCAGCAGTTACTCGAATCTTGCGCTTGGGAATGAGCAGTTCTTC
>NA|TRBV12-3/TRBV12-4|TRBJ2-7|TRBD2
CASSLASGLAGFYEQYF
TGTGCCAGCAGTTTAGCGTCCGGACTAGCGGGATTCTACGAGCAGTACTTC
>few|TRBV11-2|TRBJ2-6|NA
CASSLVAATFSGANVLTF
TGTGCCAGCAGCTTAGTGGCAGCTACCTTTTCTGGGGCCAACGTCCTGACTTTC
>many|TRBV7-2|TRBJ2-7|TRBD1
CASSLQQGAGSSYEQYF
TGTGCCAGCAGCCTCCAACAGGGGGCGGGGAGCTCCTACGAGCAGTACTTC
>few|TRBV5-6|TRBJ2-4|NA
CASSLPGVRIQYF
TGTGCCAGCAGCTTACCCGGGGTCCGAATTCAGTACTTC
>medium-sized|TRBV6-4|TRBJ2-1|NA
CASSDGRGGDEQFF
TGTGCCAGCAGTGATGGGAGGGGGGGCGATGAGCAGTTCTTC
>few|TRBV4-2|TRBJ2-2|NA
CASSALQGADTGELFF
TGTGCCAGCAGCGCACTACAGGGTGCTGACACCGGGGAGCTGTTTTTT
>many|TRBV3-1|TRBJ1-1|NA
CASSHGRPIPEAFF
TGTGCCAGCAGCCACGGACGGCCGATCCCTGAAGCTTTCTTT
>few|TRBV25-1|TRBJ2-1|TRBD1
CASARDREIDEQFF
TGTGCCAGCGCGCGGGACAGGGAAATCGATGAGCAGTTCTTC
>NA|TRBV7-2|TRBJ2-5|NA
CASQTPAMAQYF
TGTGCCAGTCAAACCCCAGCAATGGCCCAGTACTTC
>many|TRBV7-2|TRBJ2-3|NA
CASSSMSTDTQYF
TGTGCCAGCAGCTCCATGAGCACAGATACGCAGTATTTT
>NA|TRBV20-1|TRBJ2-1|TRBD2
CSASLIGSGRTDEQFF
TGCAGTGCTAGCCTGATCGGGAGCGGGAGAACTGATGAGCAGTTCTTC